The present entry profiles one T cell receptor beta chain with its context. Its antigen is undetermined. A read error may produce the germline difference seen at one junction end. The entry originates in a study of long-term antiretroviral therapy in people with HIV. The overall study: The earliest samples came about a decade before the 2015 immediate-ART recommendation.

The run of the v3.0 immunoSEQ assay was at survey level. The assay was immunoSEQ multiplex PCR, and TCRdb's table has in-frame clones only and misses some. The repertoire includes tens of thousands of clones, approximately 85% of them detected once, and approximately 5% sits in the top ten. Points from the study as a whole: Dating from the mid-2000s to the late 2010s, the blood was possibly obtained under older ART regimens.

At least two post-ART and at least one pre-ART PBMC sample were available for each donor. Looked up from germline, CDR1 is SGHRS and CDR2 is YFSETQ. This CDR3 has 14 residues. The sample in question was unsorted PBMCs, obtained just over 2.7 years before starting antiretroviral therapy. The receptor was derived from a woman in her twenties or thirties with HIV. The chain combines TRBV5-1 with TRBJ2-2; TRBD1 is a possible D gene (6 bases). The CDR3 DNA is TGCGCCAGCAGCTTGGGACAGGACACCGGGGAGCTGCTTTTT. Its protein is CASSLGQDTGELLF.